The T cell receptor beta chain described here comes from a study of CD8+CD57+ T cells in acquired aplastic anemia. Study overall: The sorted CD4+ and CD8+ cells yielded an average around 3.4 ug of DNA. Points from the study as a whole: Researchers report that twenty-nine CD8+ CDR3 sequences appeared in both patients and controls. Any difference that existed in CD8+ Simpson's diversity between patients and controls was not significant.

The CDR3 sequence is 13 residues long. The V gene end was trimmed by 8 bases and the J gene end by 5 bases; junction bases not matched to a gene: 9. By flow cytometry, patients selected for sequencing had shown an expansion of CD8+CD57+ cells. Among the patients, all had severe acquired aplastic anemia. Profiling that covered TCR beta VDJ and CDR3 relied on genomic DNA as its template. One entry per CDR3 protein, called by TCRdb with MiXCR from the reads. The table lists more than 150,000 distinct CDR3 sequences, less than 50% of them singletons, with roughly 13% in the top ten. This clonotype was seen just once. The antigen is not known.

V and J are TRBV5-3 and TRBJ2-7, with 8 bases lining up with TRBD2. TRBV5-3 is assigned to the ORF class and has an uncertain function. This TCR derives from a human donor with aplastic anemia. Sequencing was carried out using sorted CD4+, CD8+, or CD8+CD57+ T cells (not recorded which) from PBMCs. CDR3 region: CASSRREGDEQYF. CDR3 sequence (DNA): TGTGCCAGTAGCCGACGGGAGGGGGACGAGCAGTACTTC.